Listed below are T cell receptor beta chains from one sample, sequenced in a study of patients and donors after allogeneic stem cell transplantation. TCRdb called the RT-PCR reads again in MiXCR, with one record for every CDR3 protein. Seen here are 390,000 or so distinct CDR3 sequences, 16% observed once, and the top ten hold less than 8.5%. Sequenced: blood, either unsorted or a sorted T cell fraction (not recorded which). These receptors all come from a human donor who was either an allogeneic HSCT recipient or a stem cell or donor lymphocyte infusion donor (not recorded which). It is not recorded whose cells these are; they may come from a transplant donor. The CDR3 runs from the conserved cysteine through the conserved F or W.

J gene,V gene,CDR3 protein
TRBJ1-2,TRBV6-1,CASSRTYRGGYGYTF
TRBJ2-1,TRBV5-1,CASSSLIAGDANEQFF
TRBJ1-5,TRBV5-6,CASSVYRTNSNQPQHF
TRBJ2-5,TRBV29-1,CSARPGGLIETQYF
TRBJ2-3,TRBV7-9,CASSLPPFTQYF
TRBJ1-6,TRBV12-3/TRBV12-4,CASSFQQGSIPLHF
TRBJ1-3,TRBV12-3/TRBV12-4,CASRPGRAHSGNTIYF
TRBJ2-6,TRBV6-2/TRBV6-3,CASSRGPGANVLTF
TRBJ1-5,TRBV24-1,CATRDRFQPQHF
TRBJ2-1,TRBV15,CATSRDPGTSYNEQFF
TRBJ2-2,TRBV5-1,CASSQRTGGVTGELFF
TRBJ2-1,TRBV14,CASSQERRRNEQFF
TRBJ2-3,TRBV7-2,CASSFTGTNTDTQYF
TRBJ1-2,TRBV3-1,CASSQVEQHYGYTF
TRBJ2-7,TRBV4-3,CASSQGVGYHEQYF
TRBJ2-3,TRBV7-2,CASSYMATADTQYF
TRBJ1-6,TRBV16,CASSQDNPFGNSPLHF
TRBJ2-3,TRBV12-3/TRBV12-4,CASENRKDTQYF
TRBJ1-5,TRBV7-9,CASSLFRGPESQPQHF
TRBJ2-3,TRBV9,CASSVASDTQYF
TRBJ1-6,TRBV6-1,CASSRGTGGGNSPLHF
TRBJ1-2,TRBV6-1,CASKIALGGYTF
TRBJ2-5,TRBV9,CASSVGGGPSGETQYF
TRBJ2-2,TRBV11-1,CASSLGMGQITTGELFF
TRBJ2-7,TRBV4-1,CASSQIRGLDSYEQYF
TRBJ1-6,TRBV3-1,CASSPRRANSPLHF
TRBJ1-2,TRBV5-1,CASSLGQTSYGYTF
TRBJ2-1,TRBV10-3,CAISDQRGGINEQFF
TRBJ2-2,TRBV10-3,CAITPLGGQAPGELFF
TRBJ2-1,TRBV10-3,CAIAGRANEQFF
TRBJ2-7,TRBV3-1,CASSQVRRSLNEQYF
TRBJ2-3,TRBV12-3/TRBV12-4,CASSKSGLVGTDTQYF
TRBJ2-1,TRBV29-1,CTIGLGPYNEQFF
TRBJ2-1,TRBV4-2,CASSQGRGLAGGTSYNEQFF
TRBJ2-7,TRBV6-2/TRBV6-3,CASSPTGIGQYF
TRBJ2-7,TRBV6-5,CAAGYEQYF
TRBJ1-1,TRBV7-2,CASSLAPAGTEAFF
TRBJ1-1,TRBV25-1,CASSDATRGTEAFF
TRBJ1-2,TRBV18,CASSPNGVNYGYTF
TRBJ2-7,TRBV7-9,CASSSRDAAYEQYF
TRBJ1-1,TRBV29-1,CSVVLWGTEAFF
TRBJ1-1,TRBV9,CASSVGLGEDTEAFF
TRBJ1-6,TRBV4-1,CASSQVVSNSPLHF
TRBJ1-1,TRBV29-1,CSVETGIITEAFF
TRBJ1-2,TRBV7-9,CASSLELGANYGYTF
TRBJ1-1,TRBV20-1,CSARETTLNTEAFF
TRBJ2-2,TRBV5-6,CASSPDRGGWTGELFF
TRBJ1-3,TRBV7-6,CASSLDIGSDYTIYF